What follows are 23 T cell receptor beta chains derived from one specimen sequenced in a study of human T cells and chemical hapten exposure. TCRdb called the RACE reads again in MiXCR, with one record for every CDR3 protein. In the table there are about 170,000 distinct CDR3 sequences, around a quarter of which are singletons. Time point in this sample: patch test 3, about 24 weeks after DPC sensitization. Treatment specified: therapeutic diphenylcyclopropenone sensitization with weekly scalp DPC. Material: whole blood, obtained in connection with sensitization to the hapten diphenylcyclopropenone (DPC). The receptors were gathered from a woman younger than 35 with alopecia areata. Some clones in this sample may be carry-over from other donors' samples.

J is TRBJ2-6 and V is TRBV5-1; D gene unclear. The CDR3 is 15 amino acids. Germline V gene sequence: CDR1 SGHRS, CDR2 YFSETQ. V was clipped by 2 bases and J by 2 bases, with 8 bases between them. CDR3 sequence reads: CASSLSLPGANVLTF. CDR3 sequence (DNA): TGCGCCAGCAGCTTATCCCTCCCTGGGGCCAACGTCCTGACTTTC.

The CDR3 bases are TGTGCCAGCAGCACCGGGAATAGCGGGGGGAAAAACATTCAGTACTTC. As protein: CASSTGNSGGKNIQYF. The rearrangement links TRBV9 to TRBJ2-4; 10 bases align to TRBD2. Germline values: CDR1 SGDLS, CDR2 YYNGEE. The CDR3 is 16 residues long. The ends lost 4 bases at V and 4 bases at J; junction bases unmatched: 8.

This clonotype was seen at least ten times. This chain links TRBV6-1 with TRBJ2-2; TRBD2 matches 12 bases. Trimming at V came to 2 bases and at J to 8 bases, leaving 3 bases not matched to a gene. The CDR3 totals 15 residues. CDR1 and CDR2 from the germline V gene are MNHNS and SASEGT. The CDR3 DNA follows: TGTGCCAGCAGTGAACTAGCGGGAGGGCCGGGGGAGCTGTTTTTT. This codes for CASSELAGGPGELFF.

This sequence joins TRBV4-1 and TRBJ1-1; possibly TRBD1 for D (5 bases). Germline CDR1 and CDR2: MGHRA and YSYEKL. V shed 2 bases and J shed 6 bases, with 13 bases lying between them. This CDR3 has 14 residues. CDR3 bases: TGCGCCAGCAGCCAATTCCAGGGTGGTCCTGAAGCTTTCTTT. It specifies CASSQFQGGPEAFF.

There are a few counts of this clonotype. This rearrangement joins TRBV10-3 to TRBJ2-5, with TRBD2 matching over 13 bases. The CDR3 runs to 16 residues. V was pared by 6 bases and J by 5 bases, with 9 bases of the junction left unmatched. The germline V gene has CDR1 ENHRY and CDR2 SYGVKD. CDR3 DNA sequence: TGTGCCATCAGCCTCGGACTAGCGGGAGTTGGCGAGACCCAGTACTTC. Its protein is CAISLGLAGVGETQYF.

The chain is built from TRBV5-4 and TRBJ1-1, with D perhaps TRBD1 (5 bases). This CDR3 is 14 amino acids long. Trimming took off 4 bases at V and 3 bases at J, with 13 bases between the two ends. CDR1 is SGHNT, CDR2 YYREEE, per germline (reference sequence). CDR3 sequence (DNA): TGTGCCAGCAGCCCGGGACCCTCGGACACTGAAGCTTTCTTT. This translates into CASSPGPSDTEAFF.

In this sample, this clonotype turned up many times. The junction differs from germline at one of its ends, possibly a read error. The chain uses TRBV7-2 and TRBJ1-6; D gene ambiguous. The CDR3 sequence is 16 residues long. Germline CDR1 reads SGHTA; CDR2 reads FQGNSA. CDR3 bases: TGTGCCAGCAGCTTAAGCTCCCTCGCGTATACTTCACCCCTCCACTTT. It yields the protein CASSLSSLAYTSPLHF.

This clonotype has a count of ten or more. This chain uses TRBV4-1 with TRBJ2-3; no firm D call. The length of the CDR3 is 16 residues. V was clipped by 0 bases and J by 1 base, with 11 bases between them. Germline lookup yields CDR1 MGHRA and CDR2 YSYEKL. The CDR3 DNA reads as TGCGCCAGCAGCCAAGAGGCTAGAAGGGGCACAGATACGCAGTATTTT. Translation: CASSQEARRGTDTQYF.

As DNA, the CDR3 is TGCGCCAGTCAGAGGGGTACAGGGGTTGAATCCTACGAGCAGTACTTC. Amino acids: CASQRGTGVESYEQYF. The rearrangement uses TRBV10-2 and TRBJ2-7, with 7 bases aligning to TRBD1. This CDR3 has 16 residues. Germline values: CDR1 WSHSY, CDR2 SAAADI. Trimming removed 9 bases from V and 1 base from J; junction bases left unmatched: 15.

This chain connects TRBV3-1 to TRBJ1-6; 8 nucleotides agree with TRBD1. Germline values: CDR1 LGHDT, CDR2 YNNKEL (reference sequence). This CDR3 has 15 amino acids. Trimming cost V 4 bases and J 7 bases; bases outside gene matches: 6. The chain's CDR3 is CASSPTGQGNSPLHF. The CDR3 DNA follows: TGTGCCAGCAGCCCCACCGGACAGGGCAATTCACCCCTCCACTTT.

This clonotype was detected a few times. This chain joins TRBV4-3 and TRBJ2-1, with D unclear. V was clipped by 1 base and J by 10 bases, with 11 bases between them. The CDR3 covers 13 residues. The germline CDR1 and CDR2 sequences are LGHNA and YSLEER. This CDR3 is CASSQGEGREQFF. Here the CDR3 DNA reads TGCGCCAGCAGCCAAGGAGAAGGTCGAGAGCAGTTCTTC.

The V and J genes are TRBV27 and TRBJ1-1; D not certain. The germline V gene encodes CDR1 MNHEY and CDR2 SMNVEV (reference sequence). The V gene lost 8 bases and the J gene lost 1 base, with 14 bases spanning the gap. This CDR3 is built from 14 residues. CDR3 sequence: CASGSYRQNTEAFF. The CDR3 nucleotides are TGTGCCAGCGGGTCCTATCGCCAGAACACTGAAGCTTTCTTT.

This sequence joins TRBV28 and TRBJ2-1; the D gene is possibly TRBD2 (6 bases). Per the germline V gene, CDR1 is MDHEN and CDR2 is SYDVKM. The length of the CDR3 is 15 residues. Trimming pared 5 bases from V and 5 bases from J, leaving 16 bases between. The CDR3 sequence: CASSMWRGGDNEQFF. As DNA, the CDR3 is TGTGCCAGCAGTATGTGGAGGGGCGGCGACAATGAGCAGTTCTTC.

This clonotype was counted only a few times. V is TRBV10-3 and J is TRBJ1-5; tentative D call: TRBD1 (5 bases). V was pared by 0 bases and J by 3 bases, with 12 bases between. The CDR3 has 16 amino acids. Germline V gene lookup returns CDR1 ENHRY and CDR2 SYGVKD. The CDR3 loop reads CAISESIGRDNQPQHF. CDR3 nucleotides: TGTGCCATCAGTGAGTCGATCGGCAGGGACAATCAGCCCCAGCATTTT.

The rearrangement joins TRBV27 to TRBJ1-6, with D possibly being TRBD1 (5 bases). The CDR3 is 16 residues long. The germline V gene encodes CDR1 MNHEY and CDR2 SMNVEV (reference sequence). Trimming shortened V by 5 bases and J by 5 bases, and 16 bases separated the two germline ends. The CDR3 region has the DNA TGTGCCAGCAGTCTCAATCCGGGGGGACATAATTCACCCCTCCACTTT. Encoded protein: CASSLNPGGHNSPLHF.

V gene TRBV15 combines with J gene TRBJ2-7; TRBD2 matches at 7 bases. Germline assignment: CDR1 LNHNV and CDR2 YYDKDF (reference sequence). Trimming took 0 bases from V and 2 from J; bases not matched to a gene: 4. The CDR3 loop spans 15 amino acids. In DNA form, the CDR3 reads TGTGCCACCAGCAGAGATTCGGGAGGCCCCTACGAGCAGTACTTC. This gives the protein CATSRDSGGPYEQYF.

The chain joins TRBV7-9 to TRBJ2-7; a weak D match, TRBD1 (6 bases). The V and J ends lost 5 bases and 5 bases respectively, with 13 bases between them. The CDR3 contains 13 residues. The germline CDR1 and CDR2 sequences are SEHNR and FQNEAQ (reference sequence). This CDR3 is CASSADRTNEQYF. The CDR3 DNA is TGTGCCAGCAGCGCCGACAGGACCAACGAGCAGTACTTC.

The rearrangement joins TRBV5-1 to TRBJ2-1, with 13 bases aligning to TRBD2. Germline trimming cut 0 bases from V and 16 bases from J; bases unmatched to any gene: 10. The length of the CDR3 is 15 residues. Germline CDR1 and CDR2: SGHRS and YFSETQ. DNA for the CDR3: TGCGCCAGCAGCTTGGAGGGTGGGACTAGCGGGACCTCCTTCTTC. Protein: CASSLEGGTSGTSFF.

This clonotype was seen only a few times. The chain combines TRBV7-2 with TRBJ2-1; D is perhaps TRBD1 (6 bases). Trimming stripped 5 bases from V and 0 bases from J, with 11 bases between. This CDR3 has 15 residues. The germline CDR1 and CDR2 sequences are SGHTA and FQGNSA. CDR3 amino acids: CASSVTGSSYNEQFF. As DNA, the CDR3 is TGTGCCAGCAGCGTGACAGGAAGCTCCTACAATGAGCAGTTCTTC.

This chain connects TRBV4-3 to TRBJ2-7, with D tentatively TRBD2 (6 bases). CDR3 length: 14 residues. Trimming stripped 2 bases from V and 3 bases from J, with 11 bases between. Germline V gene sequence: CDR1 LGHNA, CDR2 YSLEER. This CDR3 reads CASSQSPEGYEQYF. For the CDR3, the DNA is TGCGCCAGCAGCCAAAGTCCGGAGGGCTACGAGCAGTACTTC.

This clonotype was seen a handful of times. The chain couples TRBV4-1 to TRBJ1-5; the D gene is possibly TRBD1 (6 bases). The CDR3 has 15 amino acids. Germline assignment: CDR1 MGHRA and CDR2 YSYEKL. The V end was cut by 1 base, the J end by 5 bases, with 12 bases between. The CDR3, as DNA: TGCGCCAGCAGCCAAGTGCAGGGGAGGGATCAGCCCCAGCATTTT. This codes for CASSQVQGRDQPQHF.

The chain links TRBV13 to TRBJ2-4; D is perhaps TRBD1 or TRBD2 (6 bases each). The ends were cut back, 1 base at V and 16 bases at J, with 17 bases in the middle. This CDR3 is built from 13 residues. Germline V gene data show CDR1 as PRHDT and CDR2 as FYEKMQ (reference sequence). The CDR3 protein is CASSLERTGAVYF. CDR3 in DNA: TGTGCCAGCAGCTTAGAAAGGACGGGGGCGGTATACTTC. Using reference TRBV13 and TRBJ2-4 for the parts outside the CDR3, the full variable domain is AAGVIQSPRHLIKEKRETATLKCYPIPRHDTVYWYQQGPGQDPQFLISFYEKMQSDKGSIPDRFSAQQFSDYHSELNMSSLELGDSALYFCASSLERTGAVYFGAGTRLSVL.

This clonotype was seen many times. The chain combines TRBV18 with TRBJ2-1; D may correspond to TRBD1 or TRBD2 (5 bases each). The CDR3 spans 17 residues. Trimming shortened V by 2 bases and J by 7 bases, and 21 bases separated the two germline ends. CDR1 and CDR2 (germline): KGHSH, LQKENI. The CDR3 DNA sequence: TGTGCCAGCTCACCATCCCTGTCTAGCATCGGGACGAATGAGCAGTTCTTC. It translates to CASSPSLSSIGTNEQFF.